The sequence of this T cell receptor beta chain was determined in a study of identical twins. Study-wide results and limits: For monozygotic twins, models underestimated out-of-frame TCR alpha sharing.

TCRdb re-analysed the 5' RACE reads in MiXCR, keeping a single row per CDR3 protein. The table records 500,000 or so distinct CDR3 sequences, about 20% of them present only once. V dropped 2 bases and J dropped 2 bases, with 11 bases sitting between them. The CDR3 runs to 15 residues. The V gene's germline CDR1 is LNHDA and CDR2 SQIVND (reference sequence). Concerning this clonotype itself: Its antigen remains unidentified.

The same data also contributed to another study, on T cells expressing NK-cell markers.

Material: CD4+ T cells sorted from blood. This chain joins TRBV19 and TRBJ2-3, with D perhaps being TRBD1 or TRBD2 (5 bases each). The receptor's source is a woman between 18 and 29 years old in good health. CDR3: CASSITRGHTDTQYF. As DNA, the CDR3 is TGTGCCAGTAGTATAACGAGGGGTCACACAGATACGCAGTATTTT.